Here is one TCR beta chain with its context. Its matching antigen is unknown. The sample originates from a study of OX40 agonist ivuxolimab in advanced cancers. Study in general: An anti-OX40 (CD134) antibody with agonistic activity, ivuxolimab, was administered to patients. Study results and caveats: Doses of 0.1 to 3.0 mg/kg were accompanied by clonal expansion of CD4+ and CD8+ blood T cells by week 6. The authors also found low normalized T-cell clonal expansion in some nonresponders.

Clones were sequenced by immunoSEQ multiplex PCR, and TCRdb holds only the in-frame ones, with some missing. The sample includes over 80,000 clones, roughly nine tenths of them seen just once. The input for sequencing was CD4+ or CD8+ T cells sorted from blood, taken in a trial of the OX40 agonist ivuxolimab. The TCR comes from an adult with an advanced solid tumor such as melanoma, head and neck, liver or kidney cancer.

DNA of the CDR3: TGTGCTAGTGGTTTAGGGTCCTCCTCTGGAAACACCATATATTTT. Its protein product is CASGLGSSSGNTIYF. The V and J genes are TRBV12-5 and TRBJ1-3; D uncertain. With 3 bases removed from V and 0 bases from J, the gap between germline ends came to 9 bases. Per the germline V gene, CDR1 is LGHNT and CDR2 is FRNRAP. The CDR3 covers 15 residues.